This TCR beta chain came from a study of blood T cell repertoires in COVID-19. Across the whole study: The cDNA or gDNA used as material had been derived from T cells, B-cell-depleted T cells, or PBMCs.

As handled by the study authors: How many nucleated cells were present was estimated from reference gene primer amplification. Clones were sequenced by immunoSEQ multiplex PCR, and TCRdb holds only the in-frame ones, with some missing. V, J and clone size are taken as reported in that table, and D and trimming were inferred from the DNA itself. The sample holds 100,000 to 150,000 clones, approximately 83% seen once. The trim removed 2 bases at V and 4 bases at J, leaving 4 bases unmatched. Germline CDR1 SGDLS, CDR2 YYNGEE. CDR3 length equals 15 residues. This TCR derives from a man at least 80 years old with active or convalescent COVID-19. The chain carries TRBV9 and TRBJ1-3, with TRBD1 identical over 9 bases. The sample was peripheral blood. The CDR3 here is CASSVTTGGGNTIYF. The CDR3 region has the DNA TGTGCCAGCAGCGTCACGACAGGGGGAGGAAACACCATATATTTT.